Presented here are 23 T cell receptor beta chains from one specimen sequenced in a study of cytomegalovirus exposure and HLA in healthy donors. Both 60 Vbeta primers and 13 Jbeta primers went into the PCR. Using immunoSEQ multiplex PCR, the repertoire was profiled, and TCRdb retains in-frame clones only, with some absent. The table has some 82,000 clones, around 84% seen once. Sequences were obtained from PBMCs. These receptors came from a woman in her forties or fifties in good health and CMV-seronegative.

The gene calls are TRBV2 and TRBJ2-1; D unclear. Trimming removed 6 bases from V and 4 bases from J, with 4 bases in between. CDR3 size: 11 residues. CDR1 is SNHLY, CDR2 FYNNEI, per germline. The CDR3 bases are TGTGCCAGCAGCAATTACAATGAGCAGTTCTTC. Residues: CASSNYNEQFF.

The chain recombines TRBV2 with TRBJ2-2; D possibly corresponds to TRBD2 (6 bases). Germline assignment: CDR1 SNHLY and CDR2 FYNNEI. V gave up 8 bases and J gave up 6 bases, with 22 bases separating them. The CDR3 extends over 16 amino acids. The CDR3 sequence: CASHEGVGGWAGELFF. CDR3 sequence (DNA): TGTGCCAGCCACGAGGGCGTAGGAGGGTGGGCCGGGGAGCTGTTTTTT.

The CDR3 nucleotides read TGCGCCAGCAGCTTGGAGACAGGGGGCGGGAATGAGCAGTTCTTC. This translates into CASSLETGGGNEQFF. The chain recombines TRBV5-1 with TRBJ2-1, with 10 bases identical to TRBD1. The CDR3 extends over 15 amino acids. CDR1 is SGHRS, CDR2 YFSETQ, per germline. J was trimmed by 7 bases and V by 0 bases; bases with no gene match: 4.

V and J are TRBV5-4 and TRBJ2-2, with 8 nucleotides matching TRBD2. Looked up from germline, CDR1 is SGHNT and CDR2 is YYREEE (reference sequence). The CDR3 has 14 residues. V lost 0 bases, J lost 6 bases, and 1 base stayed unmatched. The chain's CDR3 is CASSLGAGAGELFF. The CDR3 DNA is TGTGCCAGCAGCTTGGGAGCGGGGGCCGGGGAGCTGTTTTTT.

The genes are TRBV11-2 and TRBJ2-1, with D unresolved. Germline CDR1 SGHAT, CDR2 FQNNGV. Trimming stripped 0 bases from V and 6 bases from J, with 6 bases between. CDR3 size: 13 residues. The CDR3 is CASSLEGANEQFF. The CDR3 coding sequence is TGTGCCAGCAGCTTAGAAGGAGCCAATGAGCAGTTCTTC.

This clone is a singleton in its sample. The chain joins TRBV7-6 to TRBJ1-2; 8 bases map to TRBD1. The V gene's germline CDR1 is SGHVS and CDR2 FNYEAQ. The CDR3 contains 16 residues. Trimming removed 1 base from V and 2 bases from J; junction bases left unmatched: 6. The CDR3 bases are TGTGCCAGCAGCTTAGGCGGACAGGGTTCAAACTATGGCTACACCTTC. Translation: CASSLGGQGSNYGYTF.

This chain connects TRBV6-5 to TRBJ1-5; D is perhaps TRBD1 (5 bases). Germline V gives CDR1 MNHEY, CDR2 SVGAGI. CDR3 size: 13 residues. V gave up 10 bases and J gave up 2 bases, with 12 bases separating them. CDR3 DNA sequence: TGTGCCACGCGTGGGGGGGGCAATCAGCCCCAGCATTTT. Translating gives CATRGGGNQPQHF.

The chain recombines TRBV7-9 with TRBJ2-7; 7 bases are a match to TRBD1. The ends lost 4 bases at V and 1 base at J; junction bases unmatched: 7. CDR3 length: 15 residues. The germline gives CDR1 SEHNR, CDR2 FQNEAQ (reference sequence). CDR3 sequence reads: CASSSGQYVSYEQYF. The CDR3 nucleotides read TGTGCCAGCAGCTCGGGACAGTATGTATCCTACGAGCAGTACTTC.

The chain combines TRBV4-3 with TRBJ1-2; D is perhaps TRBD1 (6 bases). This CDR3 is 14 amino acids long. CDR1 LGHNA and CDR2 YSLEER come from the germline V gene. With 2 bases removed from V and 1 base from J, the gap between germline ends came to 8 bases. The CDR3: CASSQNRVNYGYTF. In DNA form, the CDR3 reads TGCGCCAGCAGCCAAAACAGGGTTAACTATGGCTACACCTTC.

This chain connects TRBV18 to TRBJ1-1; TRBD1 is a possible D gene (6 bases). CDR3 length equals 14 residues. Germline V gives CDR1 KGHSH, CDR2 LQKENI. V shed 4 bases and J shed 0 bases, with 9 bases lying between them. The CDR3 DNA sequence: TGTGCCAGCTCACGACAGGTCATGAACACTGAAGCTTTCTTT. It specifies CASSRQVMNTEAFF.

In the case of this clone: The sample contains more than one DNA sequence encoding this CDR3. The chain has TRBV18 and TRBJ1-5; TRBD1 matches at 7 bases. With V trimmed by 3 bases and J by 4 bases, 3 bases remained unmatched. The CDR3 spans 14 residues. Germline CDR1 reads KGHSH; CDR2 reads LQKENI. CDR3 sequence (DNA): TGTGCCAGCTCACCGGGACAGTCAAATCAGCCCCAGCATTTT. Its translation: CASSPGQSNQPQHF.

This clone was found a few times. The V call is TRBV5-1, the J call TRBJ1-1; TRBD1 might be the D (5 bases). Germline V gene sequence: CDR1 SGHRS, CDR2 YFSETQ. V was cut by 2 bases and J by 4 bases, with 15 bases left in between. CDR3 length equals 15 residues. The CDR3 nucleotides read TGCGCCAGCAGCTTAGTGCGGGACTTAACCACTGAAGCTTTCTTT. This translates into CASSLVRDLTTEAFF.

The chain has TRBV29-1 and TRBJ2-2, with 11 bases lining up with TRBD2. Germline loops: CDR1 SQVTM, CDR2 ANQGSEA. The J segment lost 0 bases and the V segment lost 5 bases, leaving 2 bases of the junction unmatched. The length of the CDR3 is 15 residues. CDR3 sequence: CSVLTSGANTGELFF. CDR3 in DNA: TGCAGCGTTCTGACTAGCGGGGCGAACACCGGGGAGCTGTTTTTT.

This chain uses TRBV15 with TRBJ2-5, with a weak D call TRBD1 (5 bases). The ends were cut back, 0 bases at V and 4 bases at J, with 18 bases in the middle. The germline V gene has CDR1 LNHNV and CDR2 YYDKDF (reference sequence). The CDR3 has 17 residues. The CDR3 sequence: CATSRDMEGGARETQYF. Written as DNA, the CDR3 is TGTGCCACCAGCAGAGATATGGAAGGTGGGGCAAGAGAGACCCAGTACTTC.

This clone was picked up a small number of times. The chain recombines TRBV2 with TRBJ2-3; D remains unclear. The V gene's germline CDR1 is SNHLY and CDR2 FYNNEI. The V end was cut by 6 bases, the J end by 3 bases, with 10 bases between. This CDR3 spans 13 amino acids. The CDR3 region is CASSLGLTDTQYF. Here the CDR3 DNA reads TGTGCCAGCAGCCTTGGCTTGACAGATACGCAGTATTTT.

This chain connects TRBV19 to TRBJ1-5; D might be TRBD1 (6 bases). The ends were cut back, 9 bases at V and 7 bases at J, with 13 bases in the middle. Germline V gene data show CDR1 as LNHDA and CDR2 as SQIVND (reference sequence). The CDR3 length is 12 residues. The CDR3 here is CASQGFTQPQHF. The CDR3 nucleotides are TGTGCCAGCCAGGGGTTCACACAGCCCCAGCATTTT.

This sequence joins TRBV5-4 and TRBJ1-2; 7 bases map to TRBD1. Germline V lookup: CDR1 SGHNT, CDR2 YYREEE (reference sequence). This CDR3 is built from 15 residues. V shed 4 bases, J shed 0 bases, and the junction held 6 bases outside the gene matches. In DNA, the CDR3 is TGTGCCAGCAGCCCGGACAGGAGAACTAACTATGGCTACACCTTC. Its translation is CASSPDRRTNYGYTF.

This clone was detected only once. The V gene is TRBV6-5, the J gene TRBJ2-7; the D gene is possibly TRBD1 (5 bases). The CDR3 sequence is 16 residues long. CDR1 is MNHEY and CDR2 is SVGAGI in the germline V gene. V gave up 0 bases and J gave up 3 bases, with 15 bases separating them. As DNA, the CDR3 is TGTGCCAGCAGTTACTCCGACAGTGGAATTGTCTACGAGCAGTACTTC. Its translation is CASSYSDSGIVYEQYF.

The CDR3 bases are TGTGCCAGCAGCTTGGAGACAGATTATGGCTACACCTTC. This gives the protein CASSLETDYGYTF. The chain uses TRBV7-2 and TRBJ1-2; possible D gene TRBD1, 5 bases. The CDR3 length is 13 residues. Deletions cut 3 bases from V and 5 bases from J, with 10 bases between. Looked up from germline, CDR1 is SGHTA and CDR2 is FQGNSA.

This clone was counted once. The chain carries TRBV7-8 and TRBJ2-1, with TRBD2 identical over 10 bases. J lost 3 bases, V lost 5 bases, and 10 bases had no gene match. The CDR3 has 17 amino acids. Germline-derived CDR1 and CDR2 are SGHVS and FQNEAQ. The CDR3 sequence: CASSEWTSGRIYNEQFF. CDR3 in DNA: TGTGCCAGCAGCGAATGGACTAGCGGCCGAATCTACAATGAGCAGTTCTTC.

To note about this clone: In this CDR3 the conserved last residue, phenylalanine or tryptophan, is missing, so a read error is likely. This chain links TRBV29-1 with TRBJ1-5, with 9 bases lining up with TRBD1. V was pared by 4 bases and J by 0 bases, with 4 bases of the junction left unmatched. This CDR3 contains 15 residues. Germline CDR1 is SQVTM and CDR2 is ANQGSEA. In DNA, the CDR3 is TGCAGCGTTGCACAGGGGGCAGGTAGCAATCAGCCCCAGCATGTT. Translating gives CSVAQGAGSNQPQHV.

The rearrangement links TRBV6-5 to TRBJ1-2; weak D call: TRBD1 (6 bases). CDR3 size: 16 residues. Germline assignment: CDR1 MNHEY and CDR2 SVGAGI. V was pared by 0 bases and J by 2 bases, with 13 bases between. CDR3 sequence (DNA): TGTGCCAGCAGTTACTCTCTCCCCCAGGGGAACTATGGCTACACCTTC. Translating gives CASSYSLPQGNYGYTF.

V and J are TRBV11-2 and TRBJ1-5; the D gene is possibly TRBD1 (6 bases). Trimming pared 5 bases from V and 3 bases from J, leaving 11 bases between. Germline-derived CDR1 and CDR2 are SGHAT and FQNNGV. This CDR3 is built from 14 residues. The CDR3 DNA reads TGTGCCAGCAGCCGCGGACAGCCCAATCAGCCCCAGCATTTT. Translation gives CASSRGQPNQPQHF.